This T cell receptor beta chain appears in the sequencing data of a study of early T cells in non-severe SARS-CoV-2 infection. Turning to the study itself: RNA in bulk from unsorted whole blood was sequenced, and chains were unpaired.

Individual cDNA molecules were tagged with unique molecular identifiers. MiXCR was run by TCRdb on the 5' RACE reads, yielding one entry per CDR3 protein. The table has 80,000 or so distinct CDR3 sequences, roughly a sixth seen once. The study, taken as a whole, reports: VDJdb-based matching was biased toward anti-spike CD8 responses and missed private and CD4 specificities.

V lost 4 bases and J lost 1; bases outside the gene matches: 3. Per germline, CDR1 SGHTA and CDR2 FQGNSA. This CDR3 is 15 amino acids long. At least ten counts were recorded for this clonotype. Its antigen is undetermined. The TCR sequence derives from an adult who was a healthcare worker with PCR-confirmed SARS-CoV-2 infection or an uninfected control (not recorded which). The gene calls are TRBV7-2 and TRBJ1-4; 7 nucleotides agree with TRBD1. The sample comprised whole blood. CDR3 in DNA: TGTGCCAGCAGCTGGGGACAGTTAACTAATGAAAAACTGTTTTTT. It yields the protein CASSWGQLTNEKLFF.